This TCR beta chain was captured in a study of T cell repertoires in cytomegalovirus infection. Study-wide context: Public TCR beta signatures provided an indication of both CMV infection and a matching HLA type.

Study-wide results and limits: The cumulative frequency of public TCR beta families identified carriers of CMV plus the relevant HLA.

A single record per CDR3 protein comes from TCRdb applying MiXCR to the reads. The sample shows some 130,000 distinct CDR3 sequences, roughly 8.2% of them seen only once. Germline V gene data show CDR1 as MDHEN and CDR2 as SYDVKM. Deletions cut 4 bases from V and 0 bases from J, with 7 bases between. The CDR3 contains 14 residues. This clonotype was observed at least ten times. Its antigen is unidentified. V is TRBV28 and J is TRBJ2-1; no clear D gene. The sequence derives from a human donor in good health (CMV status not recorded). Some clones in this sample may be carry-over from other donors' samples. The specimen was PBMCs. CDR3 in DNA: TGTGCCAGCAGTTCCAGTGGCTCCTACAATGAGCAGTTCTTC. Protein: CASSSSGSYNEQFF. Together with reference TRBV28 and TRBJ2-1, the CDR3 gives the full variable domain: DVKVTQSSRYLVKRTGEKVFLECVQDMDHENMFWYRQDPGLGLRLIYFSYDVKMKEKGDIPEGYSVSREKKERFSLILESASTNQTSMYLCASSSSGSYNEQFFGPGTRLTVL.